This entry concerns a single T cell receptor beta chain. Its antigen is still unknown. According to the study, TCR beta libraries were built with iRepertoire HTBI primers and CDR3-region Arm-PCR. TCRdb re-derived calls from the multiplex PCR reads in MiXCR, one entry per CDR3 protein. The data show under 400,000 distinct CDR3 sequences, with roughly 17% seen just once and less than 35% held by the top ten. This specimen belongs to a study of regulatory T cells in long-lasting Graves disease. Broader study findings: Persistent disease showed a preference for TRBV28, TRBJ1-2 and TRBJ2-5.

V was pared by 2 bases and J by 0 bases, with 10 bases between. The CDR3 totals 16 residues. The V gene's germline CDR1 is SGHVS and CDR2 FQNEAQ. Time point here: newly diagnosed GD, antithyroid drugs for less than 3 months. There was RNA extracted from PBMCs, and the TCR library was made from it. These records were also assigned to another study, of T cells in Graves' hyperthyroidism and ophthalmopathy.

J is TRBJ1-4 and V is TRBV7-8; no firm D call. The input for sequencing was peripheral blood mononuclear cells (PBMCs), taken at new diagnosis, from a patient treated with antithyroid drugs. The source of this sequence is a middle-aged man with Graves disease. CDR3 sequence reads: CASSLRQGATNEKLFF. In nucleotides, the CDR3 is TGTGCCAGCAGCTTACGGCAAGGCGCAACTAATGAAAAACTGTTTTTT. Together with reference TRBV7-8 and TRBJ1-4, the CDR3 gives the full variable domain: GAGVSQSPRYKVAKRGQDVALRCDPISGHVSLFWYQQALGQGPEFLTYFQNEAQLDKSGLPSDRFFAERPEGSVSTLKIQRTQQEDSAVYLCASSLRQGATNEKLFFGSGTQLSVL.